The source of this TCR beta chain is a study of T cells in tumors after PD-1 blockade. TCRdb keeps only in-frame clones here, not all; method: immunoSEQ multiplex PCR. In the table there are around 49,000 clones, 81% of which are singletons. With 1 base removed from V and 6 bases from J, the gap between germline ends came to 9 bases. Germline V CDR1 and CDR2: MGHRA, YSYEKL. The CDR3 has 13 amino acids. This TCR derives from a human donor with basal cell carcinoma. This chain links TRBV4-1 with TRBJ1-2, with D hard to call. The source material was PBMCs, sampled before anti-PD-1 treatment. The CDR3 region is CASSQGSGDGYTF. The CDR3 DNA reads as TGCGCCAGCAGCCAAGGGTCCGGGGATGGCTACACCTTC.